This TCR beta chain was captured in a study of cytomegalovirus exposure and HLA in healthy donors. Turning to the study itself: Genotyping of 400 or so donors showed that over 65% belonged to the Caucasian-associated ancestry cluster. Study-wide results and caveats: Accounts indicate the classifier identified cytomegalovirus status with strong specificity and sensitivity. A later analysis linked 15,000 to 20,000 TCR beta sequences to HLA alleles at 0.05 false discovery rate. Reports indicate that TCR beta sequences accurately predicted the HLA-A and HLA-B alleles of most subjects.

This PCR relied on a set of 60 Vbeta primers and 13 Jbeta primers. TCRdb keeps only in-frame clones here, not all; method: immunoSEQ multiplex PCR. The profile shows roughly 140,000 clones, around 77% of them singletons. In its sample, this clone was seen a few times. As yet, its antigen is unknown. The length of the CDR3 is 14 residues. With 6 bases clipped from V and 4 bases from J, the junction kept 7 bases outside the gene matches. Per the germline V gene, CDR1 is MDHEN and CDR2 is SYDVKM. V usage is TRBV28 and J usage is TRBJ1-2, with 8 bases identical to TRBD1. Input material: PBMCs. This clonotype was obtained from a woman aged 40-49 years in good health and CMV-seropositive. CDR3 coding DNA: TGTGCCAGCAGGACACAGGGGGTTGGCTATGGCTACACCTTC. It specifies CASRTQGVGYGYTF.